The entry below describes one T cell receptor (beta chain). Its antigen is as yet unknown. Any history of autoimmune disease or systemic immunosuppression disqualified patients. The data originate from a study of OX40 agonist ivuxolimab in advanced cancers. Overall study: Hepatocellular carcinoma, melanoma, renal cell or head and neck cancer was diagnosed in the dose-escalation patients. Notes on the study in general: At doses 0.1 to 3.0 mg/kg, CD4+ and CD8+ clones expanded. Antigens targeted by the expanded peripheral T cells were not determined.

Generated by immunoSEQ multiplex PCR, the TCRdb table keeps only in-frame clones and is missing some. The sample has approximately 74,000 clones; more than 80% are singletons. Looked up from germline, CDR1 is ENHRY and CDR2 is SYGVKD. The V and J ends lost 5 bases and 5 bases respectively, with 12 bases between them. The CDR3 length is 13 residues. Sequenced material: CD4+ or CD8+ T cells sorted from blood, taken in a trial of the OX40 agonist ivuxolimab. The V gene is TRBV10-3, the J gene TRBJ1-1; no firm D call. This receptor was identified in an adult with an advanced solid tumor such as melanoma, head and neck, liver or kidney cancer. CDR3 sequence: CAISLDPGTEAFF. CDR3 nucleotide sequence: TGTGCCATCAGTCTGGACCCGGGGACTGAAGCTTTCTTT.